This is a list of T cell receptor beta chains from one sample in a study of cytomegalovirus exposure and HLA in healthy donors. The assay was immunoSEQ multiplex PCR, and TCRdb's table has in-frame clones only and misses some. The sample lists over 70,000 clones, 70% to 90% occurring once. The specimen was PBMCs. The receptors originated from a woman younger than 35 in good health and CMV-seropositive. The CDR3 runs from the conserved cysteine through the conserved F or W. D genes are given only for firm matches. Size is stated for part of the rows, as once, few or many counts, or as a class when the clone is expanded.

J: TRBJ2-5
size: .
V: TRBV7-2
D: .
CDR3: CASSLALSKETQYF
DNA: TGTGCCAGCAGCTTAGCGCTTAGCAAAGAGACCCAGTACTTC

J: TRBJ1-5
size: once
V: TRBV25-1
D: .
CDR3: CASSETGSNQPQHF
DNA: TGTGCCAGCAGTGAGACAGGAAGCAATCAGCCCCAGCATTTT

J: TRBJ1-5
size: .
V: TRBV10-3
D: TRBD1
CDR3: CAISAGDRGGNQPQHF
DNA: TGTGCCATCAGTGCCGGCGACAGGGGAGGCAATCAGCCCCAGCATTTT

J: TRBJ1-5
size: .
V: TRBV4-1
D: .
CDR3: CASSQDLAGNQPQHF
DNA: TGCGCCAGCAGCCAAGATCTTGCGGGGAATCAGCCCCAGCATTTT

J: TRBJ1-2
size: few
V: TRBV30
D: .
CDR3: CAWSEGRANGYTF
DNA: TGTGCCTGGAGTGAGGGGCGCGCTAATGGCTACACCTTC

J: TRBJ1-4
size: once
V: TRBV16
D: TRBD1
CDR3: CASTTGTGAEKLFF
DNA: TGTGCCAGCACGACCGGGACAGGGGCTGAAAAACTGTTTTTT

J: TRBJ2-2
size: .
V: TRBV10-1
D: TRBD1
CDR3: CASSESSGTGMNTGELFF
DNA: TGCGCCAGCAGTGAGTCGAGTGGGACAGGGATGAACACCGGGGAGCTGTTTTTT

J: TRBJ2-1
size: .
V: TRBV5-1
D: TRBD1
CDR3: CASSLGSDRVGNEQFF
DNA: TGCGCCAGCAGCTTGGGTTCGGACAGGGTGGGGAATGAGCAGTTCTTC

J: TRBJ2-7
size: .
V: TRBV6-1
D: TRBD2
CDR3: CASSAGLAVYEQYF
DNA: TGTGCCAGCAGTGCGGGACTAGCGGTTTACGAGCAGTACTTC

J: TRBJ2-7
size: .
V: TRBV4-3
D: .
CDR3: CASSQGTSYEQYF
DNA: TGCGCCAGCAGCCAAGGCACTAGCTACGAGCAGTACTTC

J: TRBJ2-2
size: .
V: TRBV5-4
D: TRBD2
CDR3: CASSPGLAGGLTGELFF
DNA: TGTGCCAGCAGCCCCGGACTAGCGGGAGGTCTCACCGGGGAGCTGTTTTTT

J: TRBJ1-2
size: .
V: TRBV29-1
D: .
CDR3: CSARTPLTVYGYTF
DNA: TGCAGCGCCCGAACCCCCCTGACAGTTTATGGCTACACCTTC

J: TRBJ2-3
size: few
V: TRBV6-4
D: TRBD2
CDR3: CASSDSSGGTDTQYF
DNA: TGTGCCAGCAGTGACTCTAGCGGGGGTACAGATACGCAGTATTTT

J: TRBJ1-3
size: .
V: TRBV4-2
D: .
CDR3: CASSQATGIGNTIYF
DNA: TGTGCCAGCAGCCAAGCAACAGGGATAGGAAACACCATATATTTT

J: TRBJ2-3
size: .
V: TRBV28
D: TRBD2
CDR3: CASSLAGGRTDTQYF
DNA: TGTGCCAGCAGTTTAGCGGGAGGGCGCACAGATACGCAGTATTTT

J: TRBJ2-7
size: .
V: TRBV5-6
D: TRBD2
CDR3: CASSLGGLAGGPSSYEQYF
DNA: TGTGCCAGCAGCTTGGGCGGACTAGCGGGAGGGCCTAGCTCCTACGAGCAGTACTTC

J: TRBJ1-5
size: .
V: TRBV6-6
D: .
CDR3: CASSYEGAYNQPQHF
DNA: TGTGCCAGCAGTTACGAAGGGGCCTACAATCAGCCCCAGCATTTT

J: TRBJ2-2
size: .
V: TRBV30
D: .
CDR3: CAWSRTAGELFF
DNA: TGTGCCTGGAGTAGGACAGCCGGGGAGCTGTTTTTT

J: TRBJ1-6
size: .
V: TRBV5-6
D: .
CDR3: CASSPYRVGRNSPLHF
DNA: TGTGCCAGCAGCCCTTACAGGGTAGGACGCAATTCACCCCTCCACTTT

J: TRBJ2-3
size: .
V: TRBV6-4
D: .
CDR3: CASSDSTTDTQYF
DNA: TGTGCCAGCAGTGACTCTACTACAGATACGCAGTATTTT

J: TRBJ1-5
size: .
V: TRBV7-2
D: .
CDR3: CASSLVPNSQPQHF
DNA: TGTGCCAGCAGCTTAGTACCCAACAGCCAGCCCCAGCATTTT

J: TRBJ2-5
size: .
V: TRBV18
D: TRBD2
CDR3: CASSPTLAGGETQYF
DNA: TGTGCCAGCTCACCGACACTAGCGGGTGGAGAGACCCAGTACTTC

J: TRBJ2-5
size: .
V: TRBV5-1
D: .
CDR3: CASSLALGGFGTQYF
DNA: TGCGCCAGCAGCTTGGCCCTCGGGGGTTTCGGGACCCAGTACTTC

J: TRBJ1-1
size: .
V: TRBV30
D: .
CDR3: CAWSSPTSGNTEAFF
DNA: TGTGCCTGGAGTTCTCCTACATCGGGGAACACTGAAGCTTTCTTT

J: TRBJ2-3
size: .
V: TRBV27
D: .
CDR3: CASSLVVWTNPDTQYF
DNA: TGTGCCAGCAGTTTAGTCGTTTGGACAAACCCAGATACGCAGTATTTT

J: TRBJ1-2
size: .
V: TRBV27
D: TRBD1
CDR3: CASRGQGNNYGYTF
DNA: TGTGCCAGCAGGGGACAGGGCAATAACTATGGCTACACCTTC

J: TRBJ1-2
size: .
V: TRBV27
D: .
CDR3: CASSAHTSLPYGYTF
DNA: TGTGCCAGCAGTGCCCACACGTCTCTGCCGTATGGCTACACCTTC

J: TRBJ1-4
size: .
V: TRBV7-8
D: .
CDR3: CASSTDRNEKLFF
DNA: TGTGCCAGCAGCACGGACAGAAATGAAAAACTGTTTTTT

J: TRBJ2-2
size: .
V: TRBV2
D: .
CDR3: CASNGDINTGELFF
DNA: TGTGCCAGCAATGGGGACATTAACACCGGGGAGCTGTTTTTT

J: TRBJ2-7
size: .
V: TRBV4-1
D: .
CDR3: CASSHGEGTYEQYF
DNA: TGCGCCAGCAGCCACGGAGAGGGAACCTACGAGCAGTACTTC

J: TRBJ2-7
size: .
V: TRBV2
D: TRBD1
CDR3: CASSEEPGQTYEQYF
DNA: TGTGCCAGCAGTGAAGAGCCGGGACAGACTTACGAGCAGTACTTC